These 18 T cell receptor beta chains originate from one sample sequenced in a study of identifying expanded T cells in peripheral blood (dated by TCRdb to the late 2010s). Preparation of the library involved the immunoSEQ multiplex PCR assay. TCRdb provides this immuneACCESS table in a form limited to in-frame rearrangements. Some clones are lacking; in checked studies, under half of them reflect an unresolved V gene, and why the rest are absent is not known. The sample table lists about 90,000 clones, roughly 86% of them with a count of one. Around 6% of the sample belongs to the ten largest clones. Sequenced: blood. Receptors originate from a person aged 18 to 75 in good health.

The genes are TRBV6-6 and TRBJ2-7; TRBD1 matches 10 bases. The junction had 5 bases not matched to a gene; V was cut back by 6 bases and J by 0 bases. Germline CDR1 MNHNY, CDR2 SVGAGI (reference sequence). This CDR3 has 15 amino acids. The CDR3 protein is CASRRDRGGSYEQYF. CDR3 bases: TGTGCCAGCAGGCGGGACAGGGGAGGCTCCTACGAGCAGTACTTC.

This clone was seen only a few times. The chain couples TRBV5-6 to TRBJ1-2; D unclear. The V end was cut by 0 bases, the J end by 5 bases, with 8 bases between. Germline V lookup: CDR1 SGHDT, CDR2 YYEEEE. CDR3 length: 13 amino acids. This CDR3 reads CASSLGTGYGYTF. Here the CDR3 DNA reads TGTGCCAGCAGCTTGGGAACCGGGTATGGCTACACCTTC.

The table lists this clone with a count of one. The genes are TRBV27 and TRBJ1-1, with D hard to call. V was trimmed by 3 bases and J by 8 bases, leaving 13 bases between them. Germline CDR1 is MNHEY and CDR2 is SMNVEV (reference sequence). This CDR3 is built from 13 residues. The DNA of the CDR3 is TGTGCCAGCAGTTTTTCGCCCGGACCCGAAGCTTTCTTT. Its protein is CASSFSPGPEAFF.

The J gene is TRBJ1-1, the V gene TRBV7-7; D gene ambiguous. The CDR3 is made up of 13 amino acids. Trimming took off 1 base at V and 1 base at J, with 4 bases between the two ends. CDR1 and CDR2 from the germline V gene are SSHAT and FNYEAQ (reference sequence). The CDR3: CASSLGTNTEAFF. In nucleotides, the CDR3 is TGTGCCAGCAGCTTAGGGACGAACACTGAAGCTTTCTTT.

This clone was seen just once. The gene calls are TRBV5-4 and TRBJ2-1; TRBD2 agrees at 8 bases. CDR3 size: 19 residues. The V segment lost 4 bases and the J segment 0 bases; nucleotides outside the gene matches: 15. The germline CDR1 and CDR2 sequences are SGHNT and YYREEE (reference sequence). CDR3 region: CASSRGSRGAIISYNEQFF. Written as DNA, the CDR3 is TGTGCCAGCAGCCGAGGTTCGCGGGGGGCTATCATCTCCTACAATGAGCAGTTCTTC. Combining the CDR3 with reference TRBV5-4 and TRBJ2-1 gives the whole variable domain ETGVTQSPTHLIKTRGQQVTLRCSSQSGHNTVSWYQQALGQGPQFIFQYYREEENGRGNFPPRFSGLQFPNYSSELNVNALELDDSALYLCASSRGSRGAIISYNEQFFGPGTRLTVL.

This CDR3 reads CASSPVRMSTGRPLRYNEQFF. The CDR3 DNA reads TGCGCCAGCAGCCCAGTCAGGATGAGCACCGGGAGGCCTTTACGATACAATGAGCAGTTCTTC. V and J are TRBV5-1 and TRBJ2-1, with TRBD2 matching 7 bases. The junction had 26 bases not matched to a gene; V was cut back by 4 bases and J by 4 bases. From germline, CDR1 is SGHRS and CDR2 YFSETQ. CDR3 length: 21 residues.

The chain employs TRBV6-5 and TRBJ1-2; 11 positions agree with TRBD1. CDR3 length: 16 residues. Germline loops: CDR1 MNHEY, CDR2 SVGAGI. V gave up 0 bases and J gave up 4 bases; unmatched junction bases: 4. The CDR3: CASSYSRTGGGYGYTF. DNA of the CDR3: TGTGCCAGCAGTTACTCGAGGACAGGGGGCGGCTATGGCTACACCTTC.

V usage is TRBV30 and J usage is TRBJ1-2; D remains unclear. Germline assignment: CDR1 GTSNPN and CDR2 SVGIG (reference sequence). Trimming stripped 7 bases from V and 0 bases from J, with 12 bases between. CDR3 length: 13 amino acids. CDR3 nucleotide sequence: TGTGCCTTGGGCCCAGGAGCTAACTATGGCTACACCTTC. Protein sequence: CALGPGANYGYTF. Using reference TRBV30 and TRBJ1-2 for the parts outside the CDR3, the full variable domain is SQTIHQWPATLVQPVGSPLSLECTVEGTSNPNLYWYRQAAGRGLQLLFYSVGIGQISSEVPQNLSASRPQDRQFILSSKKLLLSDSGFYLCALGPGANYGYTFGSGTRLTVV.

This clone was seen a few times. The gene calls are TRBV5-1 and TRBJ2-7, with 8 bases identical to TRBD1. Germline CDR1 is SGHRS and CDR2 is YFSETQ. CDR3 length: 17 amino acids. V was pared by 3 bases and J by 4 bases, with 15 bases of the junction left unmatched. The CDR3 DNA reads as TGCGCCAGCAGCTCGCTCCCTACCGGGACAGGCCAGTACGAGCAGTACTTC. Protein: CASSSLPTGTGQYEQYF.

The V call is TRBV6-5, the J call TRBJ1-2, with 7 positions matching TRBD1. The ends lost 5 bases at V and 13 bases at J; junction bases unmatched: 10. In germline, CDR1 is MNHEY, CDR2 SVGAGI. CDR3 length: 12 amino acids. The CDR3 sequence: CASSPGDSPCTF. The CDR3 nucleotides read TGTGCCAGCAGTCCCGGGGACAGCCCATGCACCTTC.

The chain employs TRBV9 and TRBJ2-1; 8 nucleotides line up with TRBD2. The V gene end was trimmed by 2 bases and the J gene end by 6 bases; junction bases not matched to a gene: 10. The germline gives CDR1 SGDLS, CDR2 YYNGEE. The CDR3 is 16 residues long. The CDR3 reads CASSVGPGTRGNEQFF. CDR3 DNA: TGTGCCAGCAGCGTGGGACCCGGGACTAGGGGCAATGAGCAGTTCTTC.

V usage is TRBV9 and J usage is TRBJ2-5; 11 bases line up with TRBD2. Germline V gene lookup returns CDR1 SGDLS and CDR2 YYNGEE. The CDR3 runs to 17 residues. J gave up 2 bases and V 4 bases, and 10 bases lay outside the gene matches. CDR3 nucleotide sequence: TGTGCCAGCAGCTCCCCCCCTAGCGGGGGGTATCAAGAGACCCAGTACTTC. Protein: CASSSPPSGGYQETQYF.

The chain joins TRBV5-3 to TRBJ2-6; no clear D. TRBV5-3 is recorded as an ORF, its role being uncertain. The CDR3 is 18 residues long. Trimming took 5 bases from V and 1 from J, leaving 19 bases between them. The CDR3 coding sequence is TGTGCCAGAAGGGCTAGGAAAAGGGCGAGGTCTGGGGCCAACGTCCTGACTTTC. This codes for CARRARKRARSGANVLTF.

The sample holds one count of this clone. The V gene is TRBV6-1, the J gene TRBJ2-7; D ambiguous. The CDR3 length is 13 residues. V gave up 6 bases and J gave up 4 bases, with 13 bases separating them. CDR1 is MNHNS and CDR2 is SASEGT in the germline V gene. The CDR3 loop reads CASRSTGTYEQYF. The CDR3 nucleotides read TGTGCCAGCAGATCTACCGGAACTTACGAGCAGTACTTC.

The J gene is TRBJ1-1, the V gene TRBV29-1, with D unresolved. V lost 5 bases and J lost 4, with 8 bases in between. The germline V gene has CDR1 SQVTM and CDR2 ANQGSEA. The CDR3 runs to 11 residues. CDR3 in DNA: TGCAGCGTTCAAAGGGTCACTGAAGCTTTCTTT. It translates to CSVQRVTEAFF.

This chain links TRBV5-5 with TRBJ2-7; D remains ambiguous. The length of the CDR3 is 14 residues. Trimming removed 2 bases at V and 2 bases at J, with 11 bases between. Germline CDR1 SGHKS, CDR2 YYEKEE (reference sequence). The CDR3 loop reads CASSLRPGPYEQYF. DNA of the CDR3: TGTGCCAGCAGCTTAAGACCAGGTCCCTACGAGCAGTACTTC.

V usage is TRBV5-4 and J usage is TRBJ2-5; 7 bases match TRBD1. V lost 4 bases and J lost 4; bases outside the gene matches: 10. From germline, CDR1 is SGHNT and CDR2 YYREEE (reference sequence). This CDR3 has 15 residues. In nucleotides, the CDR3 is TGTGCCAGCAGCGAGACAGGGAGTCGTAGAGAGACCCAGTACTTC. It is translated as CASSETGSRRETQYF.

The J gene is TRBJ2-7, the V gene TRBV10-3; TRBD1 is a possible D gene (6 bases). CDR1 is ENHRY and CDR2 is SYGVKD in the germline V gene. V lost 7 bases and J 6 bases, leaving 19 bases between the germline ends. The CDR3 loop spans 14 amino acids. The CDR3 DNA is TGTGCCATCACCCAAGAGGACAGCCCGTCCGAGCAGTACTTC. It encodes CAITQEDSPSEQYF.